This section outlines one TCR beta chain sequence together with its context. The target of this receptor is not known. Base-call qualities are not available, and no considerably larger clone is one nucleotide away. Ficoll-Paque density gradient centrifugation was the method used to isolate PBMCs. The data derive from a study of T-cell memory formation after mild COVID-19 (dated by TCRdb to about 2021). Notes on the research overall: TCR sequence clusters from the two donors were largely donor specific. In two donors, T-cell clones that expanded and contracted after mild COVID-19 were followed by sequencing TCRalpha and TCRbeta repertoires longitudinally. The cohort comprised two young, previously healthy adult volunteers, one female and one male. Points the paper makes about the study in general: SARS-CoV-2 specificity was not confirmed for the second-wave clones peaking on day 37. Clones that contracted from day 15 to 85 showed balanced CD4/CD8 phenotypes, whereas a second wave of clones that expanded from day 15 to 37 leaned towards CD4+. Contracting CD4+ clones appeared mostly in the CM and EM memory subsets, whereas CD8+ clones were enriched in EMRA. Some responding clones were detected in pre-infection memory, which suggested that pre-existing cross-reactive memory T cells had joined the SARS-CoV-2 response. The study included only a couple of mild cases, and larger cohorts that include severe cases with pre-infection samples were judged to be necessary.

Including cysteine and phenylalanine, the CDR3 has 20 amino acids. The read is trimmed to its CDR3 DNA, 60 bases read in frame from base 1. V sheds 1 base and J sheds 7 bases, leaving 31 bases between their ends. CDR1 and CDR2 were assigned from the germline V gene (reference sequence) as LGHDT and YNNKEL. Reads for this sample came from an Illumina NovaSeq 6000. cDNA libraries for TCRalpha and TCRbeta were prepared by 5'RACE using constant-segment primers, with sample barcodes and unique molecular identifiers added. RNA was extracted from every sample with Trizol reagent. Amplification of the libraries took two PCR steps, and the second step added a second sample barcode plus Illumina TruSeq adapters. Sequencing of libraries was performed on an Illumina NovaSeq with 2 x 150 bp paired-end reads. Per the source publication's procedure: The reads were demultiplexed and collapsed into UMI-guided consensus sequences using migec v1.2.7. Using mixcr v2.1.11, UMI consensuses were aligned to TRA and TRB V and J templates and then assembled into clonotypes. Clonotypes were classified as expanded or contracted when called significant by both edgeR and NoisET, with noise models trained on biological replicates. For edgeR calls, a false discovery rate-adjusted p below 0.01 and a log2 fold-change threshold of 1 were applied. PCA with hierarchical clustering of max-normalized trajectories of the 1000 most abundant clonotypes was used as exploratory dynamics analysis. Separately sequenced CD4+ and CD8+ repertoires were used to assign a CD4 or CD8 phenotype to each responding clone. TCRdb trimmed the raw reads at Q25, called clones with MiXCR and kept productive beta chains. CDR3 protein sequences are deduplicated, and each keeps its most common genes and DNA. The authors' filters were not applied to this entry. In this sample the table shows some 440,000 distinct CDR3 sequences, roughly 23% of which occur a single time. The ten top clones hold approximately 12% of the sample.

The chain employs TRBV3-1 and TRBJ1-2; possibly the D gene is TRBD1, per 5 matching bases. Source material: PBMCs or a T cell subset sorted from them (not recorded which). The TCR sequence derives from an adult woman who had mild COVID-19 (a few samples of this study predate the infection). The sample titles of this study are shuffled in the database, so cell type and time point are left out; the donor was told from shared clones. The encoded CDR3 is CASSQGPGGIRTVEGSGYTF. The DNA sequence reads TGTGCCAGCAGCCAAGGACCTGGGGGGATTAGGACCGTCGAGGGGTCTGGCTACACCTTC. With the portions outside the CDR3 filled from the reference TRBV3-1 and TRBJ1-2 genes, the complete variable region becomes DTAVSQTPKYLVTQMGNDKSIKCEQNLGHDTMYWYKQDSKKFLKIMFSYNNKELIINETVPNRFSPKSPDKAHLNLHINSLELGDSAVYFCASSQGPGGIRTVEGSGYTFGSGTRLTVV.